A selection of T cell receptor beta chains follows, all from one sample in a study of T cells after yellow fever vaccination. TCRdb re-derived calls from the 5' RACE reads in MiXCR, one entry per CDR3 protein. The sample carries more than 350,000 distinct CDR3 sequences, under 14% recorded once. Specimen: PBMCs, collected on the day of the first yellow fever vaccination. These receptor sequences come from a man younger than 35 who received the YFV17D yellow fever vaccine. CDR3s include the opening cysteine and the closing phenylalanine or tryptophan. The D gene is left open where the match is weak. A clone size is listed for some rows: how often the clone was seen (once, few, many), or a class if it is expanded.

TRBV12-3/TRBV12-4,17,once,TRBD2,TRBJ2-1,TGTGCCAGCAGTCCCAGGACTAGCGGGTGGAAGGGGGGGGAGCAGTTCTTC,CASSPRTSGWKGGEQFF
TRBV4-1,16,many,TRBD2,TRBJ2-2,TGCGCCAGCAGCCATATAGCGGGGAGGAACACCGGGGAGCTGTTTTTT,CASSHIAGRNTGELFF
TRBV7-9,15,many,TRBD2,TRBJ2-3,TGTGCCAGCAGCATGGGCCCAGCGGGGGCCGATACGCAGTATTTT,CASSMGPAGADTQYF
TRBV29-1,12,few,NA,TRBJ1-2,TGCAGCGTCATTGCCAGGGTAGCTGGCTACACCTTC,CSVIARVAGYTF
TRBV7-2,16,NA,NA,TRBJ1-6,TGTGCCAGCAGCTTAAATTACGGGACGGCAAATTCACCCCTCCACTTT,CASSLNYGTANSPLHF
TRBV7-9,15,NA,NA,TRBJ1-5,TGTGCCAGCAGTCTCGAAGGGGGGGGGAATCAGCCCCAGCATTTT,CASSLEGGGNQPQHF
TRBV12-3/TRBV12-4,15,NA,NA,TRBJ1-5,TGTGCCAGCAGTTTAAGGGCAATAAGGGATCAGCCCCAGCATTTT,CASSLRAIRDQPQHF
TRBV7-2,14,few,NA,TRBJ1-4,TGTGCCAGTCAGCAGGGTGCTTCTAATGAAAAACTGTTTTTT,CASQQGASNEKLFF
TRBV6-5,18,NA,NA,TRBJ1-3,TGTGCCAGCAGTTACCCCCCTGAGAGAGCCGACTCTGGAAACACCATATATTTT,CASSYPPERADSGNTIYF
TRBV5-1,14,NA,NA,TRBJ1-2,TGCGCCAGCAGCTTGGCCCGGACAAACTATGGCTACACCTTC,CASSLARTNYGYTF
TRBV5-1,17,NA,TRBD2,TRBJ2-1,TGCGCCAGCAGCCCTGGCGGGACTAGCGGGGGGGCCGGTGAGCAGTTCTTC,CASSPGGTSGGAGEQFF
TRBV12-3/TRBV12-4,15,NA,NA,TRBJ2-1,TGTGCCAGCAGTTTAGCTTCGGACTCCTACAATGAGCAGTTCTTC,CASSLASDSYNEQFF
TRBV5-8,14,few,NA,TRBJ2-5,TGTGCCAGCAGCTTTAGTTGGGCTTCGGAGACCCAGTACTTC,CASSFSWASETQYF
TRBV5-4,13,NA,NA,TRBJ2-7,TGTGCCAGCAGCTTTAGCGGTGACTACGAGCAGTACTTC,CASSFSGDYEQYF
TRBV24-1,18,NA,NA,TRBJ2-1,TGTGCCACCAGTGACGGCGTAGGGGGGCTGACACTCTACAATGAGCAGTTCTTC,CATSDGVGGLTLYNEQFF
TRBV6-1,15,NA,NA,TRBJ2-5,TGTGCCAGCAGCCTACAGGGAGGTCCCCAAGAGACCCAGTACTTC,CASSLQGGPQETQYF
TRBV7-9,13,NA,NA,TRBJ2-3,TGTGCCAGCAGTGGGACTGGGGCAGATACGCAGTATTTT,CASSGTGADTQYF
TRBV18,14,NA,NA,TRBJ2-1,TGTGCCAGCTCACAGAGAAGTCCGGTCGATGAGCAGTTCTTC,CASSQRSPVDEQFF
TRBV20-1,16,NA,NA,TRBJ2-5,TGCAGTGCTAGAAGAGGGGTTCGTTTCTTGGGAGAGACCCAGTACTTC,CSARRGVRFLGETQYF
TRBV3-1,12,few,NA,TRBJ1-1,TGTGCCAGCAGCCAAACCGACTGGGAAGCTTTCTTT,CASSQTDWEAFF
TRBV20-1,15,many,TRBD2,TRBJ2-1,TGCAGCAACGCGGCTAGCGGGCCGAGAAACAATGAGCAGTTCTTC,CSNAASGPRNNEQFF
TRBV12-3/TRBV12-4,14,few,TRBD2,TRBJ2-3,TGTGCCACCACACTAGCGGGGGGGATAAATACGCAGTATTTT,CATTLAGGINTQYF
TRBV6-2/TRBV6-3,11,NA,NA,TRBJ2-1,TGTGCCAGCAGGGAGGTCAATGAGCAGTTCTTC,CASREVNEQFF
TRBV7-9,15,NA,TRBD1,TRBJ2-3,TGTGCCAGCATTCGGGACAGGGTCACGGCAGATACGCAGTATTTT,CASIRDRVTADTQYF
TRBV4-1,16,NA,TRBD2,TRBJ2-3,TGCGCCAGCAGCGGACTAGCAGGAGGAAAGACAGATACGCAGTATTTT,CASSGLAGGKTDTQYF
TRBV5-1,15,NA,TRBD2,TRBJ2-5,TGCGCCAGCAGCTTTCTAGCGGGGCGGCAAGAGACCCAGTACTTC,CASSFLAGRQETQYF
TRBV18,14,NA,NA,TRBJ1-2,TGTGCCAGCTCAGCTGGGGCGCGAATCTATGGCTACACCTTC,CASSAGARIYGYTF
TRBV5-1,14,few,TRBD1,TRBJ2-3,TGCGCCAGCAGCTTAGGACAGGAGAGGGATACGCAGTATTTT,CASSLGQERDTQYF
TRBV12-3/TRBV12-4,17,NA,NA,TRBJ1-3,TGTGCCAGCACTTTCCGGGGTCTCTCGATCTGGACTAACACCATATATTTT,CASTFRGLSIWTNTIYF
TRBV6-2/TRBV6-3,16,few,NA,TRBJ2-3,TGTGCCAGCAGTTACCAGGGAACGGCCTACACAGATACGCAGTATTTT,CASSYQGTAYTDTQYF
TRBV9,15,NA,NA,TRBJ2-3,TGTGCCAGCAGCCCCAACCAATTGGGCACAGATACGCAGTATTTT,CASSPNQLGTDTQYF
TRBV29-1,13,many,NA,TRBJ2-3,TGCAGCGTTGAAGGGGTGGGAACAGATACGCAGTATTTT,CSVEGVGTDTQYF
TRBV12-3/TRBV12-4,14,many,NA,TRBJ2-2,TGTGCCAGCAGTTTTTCGTTGAACACCGGGGAGCTGTTTTTT,CASSFSLNTGELFF
TRBV2,14,few,NA,TRBJ1-5,TGTGCCAGCAACTTCGGGGGGTACAATCAGCCCCAGCATTTT,CASNFGGYNQPQHF
TRBV29-1,15,few,TRBD1,TRBJ2-1,TGCAGCGCAGCCATCATGACAGGGGGGGACAATGAGCAGTTCTTC,CSAAIMTGGDNEQFF
TRBV5-1,15,many,TRBD1,TRBJ1-1,TGCGCCAGCAGCTTGGCAGGGGGCGAGGACACTGAAGCTTTCTTT,CASSLAGGEDTEAFF
TRBV6-4,14,NA,NA,TRBJ2-5,TGTGCCAGCAGAAAGAAACAGGGACGAGAGACCCAGTACTTC,CASRKKQGRETQYF
TRBV7-7,15,NA,TRBD2,TRBJ2-5,TGTGCCAGCAGCTTGGGTAGCGGGGGCCAAGAGACCCAGTACTTC,CASSLGSGGQETQYF
TRBV6-2/TRBV6-3,16,NA,NA,TRBJ1-1,TGTGCCAGCAGTTTCGAAGGACGGGGGGGCCTCACTGAAGCTTTCTTT,CASSFEGRGGLTEAFF
TRBV7-3,16,NA,NA,TRBJ2-7,TGTGCCAGCAGCCCAGGCCGGGGAGCGCCTGGTCTTCAGCAGTACTTC,CASSPGRGAPGLQQYF
TRBV18,17,many,TRBD2,TRBJ2-3,TGTGCCAGCTCACCGCTAGCGGGGTCGACTAGCACAGATACGCAGTATTTT,CASSPLAGSTSTDTQYF
TRBV5-1,15,NA,NA,TRBJ2-2,TGCGCCAGCAGCTTGGTATCCGGGGCGCCCGGGGAGCTGTTTTTT,CASSLVSGAPGELFF